This TCR beta chain was profiled in a study of shared clonotypes between healthy human individuals. V lost 0 bases, J lost 8 bases, and 17 bases lay in between. The CDR3 runs to 16 residues. Germline-derived CDR1 and CDR2 are SGDLS and YYNGEE. An assay was performed, and its level was deep. Genomic DNA from each subset was divided evenly over several immunoSEQ plates. Assay used: immunoSEQ multiplex PCR; TCRdb lists only in-frame clones, some missing. The sample yields hundreds of thousands of clones, 60% to 80% seen once. There were only Caucasian adults among the donors, and all lived in Nashville, Tennessee. Unsorted samples drew genomic DNA from tens of millions of PBMCs.

The V call is TRBV9, the J call TRBJ1-4; D unresolved. This TCR came from a middle-aged woman in good health. Some clones in this sample may be carry-over from other donors' samples. The sequenced sample was PBMCs. The CDR3: CASSVGPVGGGEKLFF. The CDR3 DNA sequence: TGTGCCAGCAGCGTAGGACCCGTCGGCGGTGGCGAAAAACTGTTTTTT.